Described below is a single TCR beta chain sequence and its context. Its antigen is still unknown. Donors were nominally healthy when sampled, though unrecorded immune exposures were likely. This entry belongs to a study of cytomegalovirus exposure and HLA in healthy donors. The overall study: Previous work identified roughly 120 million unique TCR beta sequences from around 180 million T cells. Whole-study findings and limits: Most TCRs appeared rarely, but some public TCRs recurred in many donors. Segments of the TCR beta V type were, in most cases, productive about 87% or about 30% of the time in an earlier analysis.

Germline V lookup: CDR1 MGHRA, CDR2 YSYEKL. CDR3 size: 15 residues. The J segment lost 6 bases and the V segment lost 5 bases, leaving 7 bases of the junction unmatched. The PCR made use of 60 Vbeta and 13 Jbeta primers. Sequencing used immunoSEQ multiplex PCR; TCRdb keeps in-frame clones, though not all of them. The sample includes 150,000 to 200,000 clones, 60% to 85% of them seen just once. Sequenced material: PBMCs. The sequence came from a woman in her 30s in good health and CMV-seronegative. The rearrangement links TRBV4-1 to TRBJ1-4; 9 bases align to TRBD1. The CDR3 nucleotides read TGCGCCAGCAGCTCGGCCAGGACAGGGGATGAAAAACTGTTTTTT. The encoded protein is CASSSARTGDEKLFF.